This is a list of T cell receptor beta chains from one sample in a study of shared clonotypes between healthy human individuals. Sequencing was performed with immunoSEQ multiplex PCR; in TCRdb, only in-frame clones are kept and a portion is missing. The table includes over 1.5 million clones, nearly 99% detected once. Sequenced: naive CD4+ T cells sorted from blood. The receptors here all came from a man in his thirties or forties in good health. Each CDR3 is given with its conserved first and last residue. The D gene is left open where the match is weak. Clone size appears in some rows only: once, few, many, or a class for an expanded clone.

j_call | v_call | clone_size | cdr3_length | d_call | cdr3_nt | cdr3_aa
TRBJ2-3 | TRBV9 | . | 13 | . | TGTGCCAGCAGCGTAGGGACATTGGATACGCAGTATTTT | CASSVGTLDTQYF
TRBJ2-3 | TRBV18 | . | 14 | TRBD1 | TGTGCCAGCTCACGACAGGGGACCACAGATACGCAGTATTTT | CASSRQGTTDTQYF
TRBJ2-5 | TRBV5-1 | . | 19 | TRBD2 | TGCGCCAGCAGCTTTCAAAGATCTAGCGGGAGGGCGTATGGGGAGACCCAGTACTTC | CASSFQRSSGRAYGETQYF
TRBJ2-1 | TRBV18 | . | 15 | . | TGTGCCAGCTCACCCTCGGGGAGCTCCTACAATGAGCAGTTCTTC | CASSPSGSSYNEQFF
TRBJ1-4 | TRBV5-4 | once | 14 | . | TGTGCCAGCAGCTTGGGCGGGCGCGGTGAAAAACTGTTTTTT | CASSLGGRGEKLFF
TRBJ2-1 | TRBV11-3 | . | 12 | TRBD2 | TGTGCCAGCAGCCTGACTAGCTATGAGCAGTTCTTC | CASSLTSYEQFF
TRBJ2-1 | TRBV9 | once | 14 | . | TGTGCCAGCAGCGTAGTGAACAACTACAATGAGCAGTTCTTC | CASSVVNNYNEQFF
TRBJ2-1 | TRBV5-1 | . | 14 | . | TGCGCCAGCAGCTTGGAATCTCGCCGGGGTGAGCAGTTCTTC | CASSLESRRGEQFF
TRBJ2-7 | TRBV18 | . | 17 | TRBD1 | TGTGCCAGCTCACCAGCACCCCTCCGGGACAGTTCCTACGAGCAGTACTTC | CASSPAPLRDSSYEQYF
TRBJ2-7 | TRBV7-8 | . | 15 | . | TGTGCCAGCAGCTTAGCGAAGGGCAGTCTCTACGAGCAGTACTTC | CASSLAKGSLYEQYF
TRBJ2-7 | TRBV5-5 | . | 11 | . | TGTGCCAGCAGCTTGACAGGGGAGCAGTACTTC | CASSLTGEQYF
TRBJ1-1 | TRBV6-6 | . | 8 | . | TGTGCCAGCGGTGAAGCTTTCTTT | CASGEAFF
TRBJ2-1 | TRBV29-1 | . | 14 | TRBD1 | TGCAGCGTTGTAGTCAGGGGGCCTCTGAATGAGCAGTTCTTC | CSVVVRGPLNEQFF
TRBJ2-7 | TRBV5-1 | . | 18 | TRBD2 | TGCGCCAGCAGCCACGGACTAGCGGGAGGGCCGGAATCCTACGAGCAGTACTTC | CASSHGLAGGPESYEQYF
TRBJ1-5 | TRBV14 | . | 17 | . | TGTGCCAGCAGCCAGGAAATCCGGGCCAAGGTAGATCAGCCCCAGCATTTT | CASSQEIRAKVDQPQHF
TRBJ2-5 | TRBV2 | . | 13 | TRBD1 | TGTGCCAGCAGCCTGGGACAGTCAGAGACCCAGTACTTC | CASSLGQSETQYF
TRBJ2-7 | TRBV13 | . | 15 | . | TGTGCCAGCAGTCGATCTACAGGGAGCATCTACGAGCAGTACTTC | CASSRSTGSIYEQYF
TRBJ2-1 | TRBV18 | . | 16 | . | TGTGCCAGCTCAAAGATCCGGGACGGGACGTACAATGAGCAGTTCTTC | CASSKIRDGTYNEQFF
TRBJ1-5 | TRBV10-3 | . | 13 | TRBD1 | TGTGCCTCAACAGGGGGCATAGATCAGCCCCAGCATTTT | CASTGGIDQPQHF
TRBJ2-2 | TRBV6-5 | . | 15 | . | TGTGCCAGCAGTACCCGGAGGGCACCCACCGGGGAGCTGTTTTTT | CASSTRRAPTGELFF
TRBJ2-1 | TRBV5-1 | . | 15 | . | TGCGCCAGCAGTTCTCGTACAGGTAGCTACAATGAGCAGTTCTTC | CASSSRTGSYNEQFF
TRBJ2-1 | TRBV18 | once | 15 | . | TGTGCCAGCTCACGAAAACACGACTCCTACAATGAGCAGTTCTTC | CASSRKHDSYNEQFF
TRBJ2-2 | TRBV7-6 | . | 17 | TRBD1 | TGTGCCAGCAGCTTGGGTTCCGGGACAGGGGTCGGCGGGGAGCTGTTTTTT | CASSLGSGTGVGGELFF
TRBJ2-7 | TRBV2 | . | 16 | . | TGTGCCAGCAGGGCGGCGGGACTCCCTTCAACCTACGAGCAGTACTTC | CASRAAGLPSTYEQYF
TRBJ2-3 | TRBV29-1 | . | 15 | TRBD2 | TGCAGCGTAGGCACCGGGACTAGCGCCACAGATACGCAGTATTTT | CSVGTGTSATDTQYF
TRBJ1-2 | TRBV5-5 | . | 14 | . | TGTGCCAGCAGCTTTAGACAGAGTAACTATGGCTACACCTTC | CASSFRQSNYGYTF
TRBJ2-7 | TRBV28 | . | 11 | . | TGTGCCAGTTCTCCGAGCTGGGAGCAGTACTTC | CASSPSWEQYF
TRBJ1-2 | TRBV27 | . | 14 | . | TGTGCCAGCAGACCGCCAGGCGGCTCCTATGGCTACACCTTC | CASRPPGGSYGYTF
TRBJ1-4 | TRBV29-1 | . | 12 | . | TGCAGCGTCGTGGCCCGGGATGAAAAACTGTTTTTT | CSVVARDEKLFF
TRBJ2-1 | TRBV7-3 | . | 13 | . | TGTGCCAGCAGCTTGGGACTCCACAATGAGCAGTTCTTC | CASSLGLHNEQFF
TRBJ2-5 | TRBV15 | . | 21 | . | TGTGCCACCAGCAGAGATCTACGCCTGGCGGGAAGGATCGGGGCCAAAGAGACCCAGTACTTC | CATSRDLRLAGRIGAKETQYF
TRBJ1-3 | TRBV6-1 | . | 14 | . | TGTGCCAGCCGCTATAGCTTAAATGGAAACACCATATATTTT | CASRYSLNGNTIYF
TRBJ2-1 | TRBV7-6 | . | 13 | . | TGTGCCAGCAGCTCTTGGCCGCTCGGCGAGCAGTTCTTC | CASSSWPLGEQFF
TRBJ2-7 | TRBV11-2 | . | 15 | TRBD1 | TGTGCCAGCAGCCGCCCCAAGCAGGGGGTGTGGGAGCAGTACTTC | CASSRPKQGVWEQYF
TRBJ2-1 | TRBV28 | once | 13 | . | TGTGCCAGCAGTTTCCCACCAGGGGACGAGCAGTTCTTC | CASSFPPGDEQFF
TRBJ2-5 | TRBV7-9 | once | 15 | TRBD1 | TGTGCCAGCAGCCTACGGGACAGGGTCCAAGAGACCCAGTACTTC | CASSLRDRVQETQYF
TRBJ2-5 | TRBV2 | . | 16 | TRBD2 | TGTGCCAGCAGTGGGTTAGCGGGAGATTGGGAAGAGACCCAGTACTTC | CASSGLAGDWEETQYF
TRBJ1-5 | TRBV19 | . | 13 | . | TGTGCCAGTAAGAGCAGGGAAAGGCAGCCCCAGCATTTT | CASKSRERQPQHF
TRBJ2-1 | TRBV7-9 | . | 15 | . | TGTGCCAGCAGCTTATTCCGCGACTTGGTCAATGAGCAGTTCTTC | CASSLFRDLVNEQFF
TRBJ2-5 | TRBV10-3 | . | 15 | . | TGTGCCATCAGTGAGTTTACAGGGAGACAAGAGACCCAGTACTTC | CAISEFTGRQETQYF